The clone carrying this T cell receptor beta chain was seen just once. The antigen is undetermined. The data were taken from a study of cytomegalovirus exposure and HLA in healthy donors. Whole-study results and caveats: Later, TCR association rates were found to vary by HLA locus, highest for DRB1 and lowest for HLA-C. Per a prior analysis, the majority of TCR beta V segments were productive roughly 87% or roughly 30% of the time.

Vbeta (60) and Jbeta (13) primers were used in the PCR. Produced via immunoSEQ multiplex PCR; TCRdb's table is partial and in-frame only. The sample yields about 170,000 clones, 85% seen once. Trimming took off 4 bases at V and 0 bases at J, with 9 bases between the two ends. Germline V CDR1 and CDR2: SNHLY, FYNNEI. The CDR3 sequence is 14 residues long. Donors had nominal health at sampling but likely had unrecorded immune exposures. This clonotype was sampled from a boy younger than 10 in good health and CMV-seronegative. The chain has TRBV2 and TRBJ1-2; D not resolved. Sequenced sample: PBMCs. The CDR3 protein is CASSVGTANYGYTF. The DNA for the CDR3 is TGTGCCAGCAGTGTTGGCACCGCTAACTATGGCTACACCTTC.